This entry features one T cell receptor (beta chain) sequence. Its target is unknown. This entry is derived from a study of blood T cells in healthy people across ages. Study-wide results and limits: Per-million-T-cell TCR beta diversity fell roughly linearly with age.

Together with a sample-barcoded 5' primer, a J-beta primer mix was included in a second PCR lasting about 7 to 11 cycles. TCRdb re-analysed the 5' RACE reads in MiXCR, keeping a single row per CDR3 protein. The repertoire holds 2 million or so distinct CDR3 sequences, 49% seen once, with approximately 2.1% in the top ten. PBMCs were isolated at a quantity of at least 6.5 million per sample. The sequenced sample was blood. The clonotype comes from a woman aged 40 to 50 in good health.

The CDR3 is CAISGETSGGYTDTQYF. CDR3 sequence (DNA): TGTGCCATCAGTGGAGAGACTAGCGGGGGGTACACAGATACGCAGTATTTT. The chain carries TRBV10-3 and TRBJ2-3; 13 bases fit TRBD2. The V segment lost 4 bases and the J segment 2 bases; nucleotides outside the gene matches: 6. CDR1 ENHRY and CDR2 SYGVKD come from the germline V gene. The CDR3 is made up of 17 amino acids.